The 25 T cell receptor beta chains below were found in one sample sequenced in a study of shared clonotypes between healthy human individuals. The table came from immunoSEQ multiplex PCR; TCRdb's copy has only in-frame clones and leaves some out. The table includes about 2.1 million clones, just over 90% detected once. Terminally differentiated effector memory CD45RA+ cells were excluded from the naive CD8 cells, which were CD45RO-negative and positively selected for CCR7. Sequenced sample: naive CD8+ T cells from PBMCs. These receptors were collected from a man aged 18 to 30 in good health. Some clones in this sample may be carry-over from other donors' samples.

This clone has just one count. The chain employs TRBV9 and TRBJ2-7, with TRBD1 matching over 8 bases. CDR1 is SGDLS, CDR2 YYNGEE, per germline. With 4 bases clipped from V and 6 bases from J, the junction kept 9 bases outside the gene matches. The CDR3 runs 14 residues. This chain's CDR3 is CASSPRTGLSEQYF. As DNA, the CDR3 is TGTGCCAGCAGCCCTCGGACAGGGCTCAGCGAGCAGTACTTC.

CDR3 nucleotide sequence: TGTGCCAGCAGCGCCACAGGGGTGGCTGGAAACACCATATATTTT. It is translated as CASSATGVAGNTIYF. This sequence joins TRBV9 and TRBJ1-3, with 7 bases that match TRBD1. The CDR3 is 15 residues long. Germline values: CDR1 SGDLS, CDR2 YYNGEE. J was trimmed by 2 bases and V by 3 bases; bases with no gene match: 5.

This clone was counted once. This rearrangement joins TRBV6-1 to TRBJ2-3; TRBD2 might be the D (7 bases). Trimming pared 6 bases from V and 2 bases from J, leaving 15 bases between. The CDR3 has 15 residues. CDR1 is MNHNS and CDR2 is SASEGT in the germline V gene. CDR3 nucleotides: TGTGCCAGCAGCCGGACAGCGGGGTACACAGATACGCAGTATTTT. This encodes CASSRTAGYTDTQYF.

J is TRBJ1-2 and V is TRBV29-1; D unresolved. Germline loops: CDR1 SQVTM, CDR2 ANQGSEA. V lost 7 bases to trimming and J lost 0 bases, with 9 bases between them. The CDR3 is 12 residues long. Here the CDR3 DNA reads TGCAGCGGCGAAGGGCCTAACTATGGCTACACCTTC. It codes for CSGEGPNYGYTF.

This chain links TRBV11-2 with TRBJ2-1; D gene ambiguous. The CDR3 is 12 amino acids. The V end was cut by 4 bases, the J end by 5 bases, with 6 bases between. The germline CDR1 and CDR2 sequences are SGHAT and FQNNGV. This CDR3 reads CASSYAHNEQFF. The CDR3 DNA is TGTGCCAGCAGCTATGCCCACAATGAGCAGTTCTTC.

This clone was seen once. This chain joins TRBV6-5 and TRBJ2-7; 10 bases match TRBD1. The V and J ends lost 7 bases and 5 bases, in that order; junction bases with no gene match: 5. The CDR3 runs 13 residues. Germline V gene sequence: CDR1 MNHEY, CDR2 SVGAGI. CDR3 nucleotides: TGTGCCAGCACTGCGGACAGGGGGGACGAGCAGTACTTC. Its protein product is CASTADRGDEQYF.

The chain recombines TRBV7-8 with TRBJ2-6, with a tentative D call TRBD1 (5 bases). The CDR3 loop spans 15 amino acids. The V gene's germline CDR1 is SGHVS and CDR2 FQNEAQ. Trimming removed 5 bases at V and 3 bases at J, with 11 bases between. DNA of the CDR3: TGTGCCAGCAGCGAATATAGGGGTGGGGCCAACGTCCTGACTTTC. It is translated as CASSEYRGGANVLTF.

V and J are TRBV6-5 and TRBJ1-2, with no clear D. CDR1 and CDR2 from the germline V gene are MNHEY and SVGAGI. V was pared by 6 bases and J by 1 base, with 9 bases between. The CDR3 runs to 13 residues. The CDR3 region has the DNA TGTGCCAGCAGCCCGGCTTATAACTATGGCTACACCTTC. Residues: CASSPAYNYGYTF.

The V call is TRBV7-9, the J call TRBJ2-2; D uncertain. Trimming left V 5 bases short and J 1 base short, with 11 bases between. Per the germline V gene, CDR1 is SEHNR and CDR2 is FQNEAQ (reference sequence). CDR3 size: 15 residues. The CDR3 DNA sequence: TGTGCCAGCAGCCCCCCCCCGGGGAACACCGGGGAGCTGTTTTTT. Translation gives CASSPPPGNTGELFF.

This chain joins TRBV30 and TRBJ1-2; D gene ambiguous. Germline CDR1 reads GTSNPN; CDR2 reads SVGIG (reference sequence). CDR3 length equals 14 residues. Trimming stripped 0 bases from V and 5 bases from J, with 13 bases between. In DNA, the CDR3 is TGTGCCTGGAGTGTACGACTGCTTCCGTATGGCTACACCTTC. This codes for CAWSVRLLPYGYTF.

The rearrangement uses TRBV19 and TRBJ1-5; no reliable D call. The length of the CDR3 is 16 residues. Trimming removed 3 bases from V and 3 bases from J, with 15 bases in between. From germline, CDR1 is LNHDA and CDR2 SQIVND (reference sequence). The DNA of the CDR3 is TGTGCCAGTAGTATGTCTTATTGGGGATACAATCAGCCCCAGCATTTT. Translated: CASSMSYWGYNQPQHF.

DNA of the CDR3: TGTGCCAGCTCCGGCCGGTTGGTGGGAAACACCATATATTTT. Translation gives CASSGRLVGNTIYF. The chain joins TRBV13 to TRBJ1-3; D is ambiguous. V was clipped by 8 bases and J by 4 bases, with 15 bases between them. Germline values: CDR1 PRHDT, CDR2 FYEKMQ (reference sequence). This CDR3 has 14 amino acids.

V usage is TRBV4-1 and J usage is TRBJ1-5; D uncertain. Germline-derived CDR1 and CDR2 are MGHRA and YSYEKL. The CDR3 consists of 15 residues. V was pared by 0 bases and J by 5 bases, with 11 bases between. In nucleotides, the CDR3 is TGCGCCAGCAGCCAAGATGACCTTTCGTATCAGCCCCAGCATTTT. The encoded protein is CASSQDDLSYQPQHF.

The chain is built from TRBV7-9 and TRBJ1-3, with D uncertain. The CDR3 contains 14 residues. Trimming stripped 5 bases from V and 0 bases from J, with 8 bases between. CDR1 is SEHNR, CDR2 FQNEAQ, per germline (reference sequence). CDR3 sequence: CASSGTRSGNTIYF. CDR3 DNA: TGTGCCAGCAGCGGCACACGCTCTGGAAACACCATATATTTT. Full variable domain (remainder filled in from reference TRBV7-9 and TRBJ1-3): DTGVSQNPRHKITKRGQNVTFRCDPISEHNRLYWYRQTLGQGPEFLTYFQNEAQLEKSRLLSDRFSAERPKGSFSTLEIQRTEQGDSAMYLCASSGTRSGNTIYFGEGSWLTVV.

The chain joins TRBV7-9 to TRBJ1-1; tentatively, D is TRBD1 (5 bases). The germline gives CDR1 SEHNR, CDR2 FQNEAQ (reference sequence). The CDR3 length is 13 residues. V was clipped by 0 bases and J by 7 bases, with 9 bases between them. The chain's CDR3 is CASSLATTGEAFF. CDR3 nucleotides: TGTGCCAGCAGCTTAGCGACTACAGGTGAAGCTTTCTTT. Filled out from reference TRBV7-9 and TRBJ1-1, the complete variable domain reads DTGVSQNPRHKITKRGQNVTFRCDPISEHNRLYWYRQTLGQGPEFLTYFQNEAQLEKSRLLSDRFSAERPKGSFSTLEIQRTEQGDSAMYLCASSLATTGEAFFGQGTRLTVV.

V and J are TRBV27 and TRBJ1-2; no reliable D call. The germline V and J ends were trimmed by 5 bases and 4 bases, with 11 bases remaining between them. CDR3 size: 13 residues. Germline V gene sequence: CDR1 MNHEY, CDR2 SMNVEV (reference sequence). The chain's CDR3 is CASSVAWGYGYTF. The CDR3 bases are TGTGCCAGCAGTGTGGCCTGGGGCTATGGCTACACCTTC.

The J gene is TRBJ1-4, the V gene TRBV2; maybe TRBD1 (6 bases). The CDR3 is 12 residues long. The ends were cut back, 6 bases at V and 7 bases at J, with 9 bases in the middle. Germline-derived CDR1 and CDR2 are SNHLY and FYNNEI. CDR3 amino acids: CASSGTSEKLFF. CDR3 DNA: TGTGCCAGCAGCGGGACAAGTGAAAAACTGTTTTTT.

The chain combines TRBV29-1 with TRBJ2-1, with 10 bases fitting TRBD2. Trimming took 0 bases from V and 4 from J; bases not matched to a gene: 3. The CDR3 runs 15 residues. Per the germline V gene, CDR1 is SQVTM and CDR2 is ANQGSEA. The CDR3 DNA sequence: TGCAGCGTTGAAGATCGGACTAGCGGATACAATGAGCAGTTCTTC. This gives the protein CSVEDRTSGYNEQFF.

A note on this clone: Additional DNA sequences in this sample encode the identical CDR3. The rearrangement joins TRBV7-9 to TRBJ1-5, with a tentative D call TRBD1 (5 bases). From germline, CDR1 is SEHNR and CDR2 FQNEAQ (reference sequence). Trimming removed 4 bases at V and 3 bases at J, with 10 bases between. The CDR3 length is 14 residues. The CDR3 region has the DNA TGTGCCAGCAGCTCCGGGGGGAACAATCAGCCCCAGCATTTT. The encoded protein is CASSSGGNNQPQHF.

This chain uses TRBV7-8 with TRBJ1-2, with D possibly matching TRBD1 (5 bases). Germline V gives CDR1 SGHVS, CDR2 FQNEAQ. V shed 2 bases and J shed 8 bases, with 12 bases lying between them. The CDR3 contains 13 residues. The CDR3 DNA reads TGTGCCAGCAGCTTACTTGAGGGGCCCGGCTACACCTTC. As protein: CASSLLEGPGYTF.

This chain connects TRBV7-3 to TRBJ2-2; possibly TRBD1 for D (6 bases). Trimming left V 2 bases short and J 2 bases short, with 15 bases between. CDR3 length: 17 residues. Germline CDR1 SGHTA, CDR2 FQGTGA. CDR3 coding DNA: TGTGCCAGCAGCTTAGACATAACAGGGTTTAACACCGGGGAGCTGTTTTTT. Its translation is CASSLDITGFNTGELFF.

The CDR3 DNA reads as TGCGCCAGCAGCCCCCGGAAAGGGGTGATAGGGTCCTACGAGCAGTACTTC. This sequence encodes CASSPRKGVIGSYEQYF. The chain carries TRBV5-1 and TRBJ2-7, with TRBD1 as a possible D gene (5 bases). The CDR3 contains 17 residues. V was cut by 4 bases and J by 1 base, with 21 bases left in between. Germline loops: CDR1 SGHRS, CDR2 YFSETQ.

Concerning this clone: Other nucleotide sequences in the sample specify the same CDR3. The chain combines TRBV9 with TRBJ2-7, with D perhaps TRBD2 (6 bases). CDR3 length: 14 amino acids. The germline V gene encodes CDR1 SGDLS and CDR2 YYNGEE. V was cut by 3 bases and J by 4 bases, with 14 bases left in between. CDR3 region: CASSAGTSLYEQYF. CDR3 coding DNA: TGTGCCAGCAGCGCGGGGACTTCTTTGTACGAGCAGTACTTC.

The chain links TRBV6-5 to TRBJ1-1, with TRBD1 matching over 7 bases. The CDR3 loop spans 16 amino acids. The V segment lost 0 bases and the J segment 2 bases; nucleotides outside the gene matches: 6. Germline CDR1 and CDR2: MNHEY and SVGAGI. This CDR3 reads CASSYSTGTVNTEAFF. The CDR3 DNA follows: TGTGCCAGCAGTTACTCGACAGGGACAGTCAACACTGAAGCTTTCTTT.

This clone has only one observation. The chain carries TRBV10-2 and TRBJ1-5; a possible D gene is TRBD1 (6 bases). The CDR3 runs to 16 residues. The V and J ends lost 0 bases and 4 bases respectively, with 13 bases between them. Germline assignment: CDR1 WSHSY and CDR2 SAAADI. CDR3 sequence (DNA): TGCGCCAGCAGTGAGTCGACGACAGGACCTAATCAGCCCCAGCATTTT. This gives the protein CASSESTTGPNQPQHF.